Sequencing of this T cell receptor beta chain was carried out in a study of T cell changes during pregnancy in multiple sclerosis. Germline assignment: CDR1 SEHNR and CDR2 FQNEAQ (reference sequence). The CDR3 is 13 amino acids. With 11 bases removed from V and 1 base from J, the gap between germline ends came to 14 bases. TCRdb keeps only in-frame clones here, not all; method: immunoSEQ multiplex PCR. The sample holds about 110,000 clones, about 94% seen once. This rearrangement joins TRBV7-9 to TRBJ1-1; D remains unclear. Here the sequenced sample was peripheral blood, taken in the third trimester of pregnancy. The origin of this receptor is a female donor with multiple sclerosis, enrolled in a pregnancy study. The CDR3 DNA is TGTGCCGCCAGGCCCGGCGAGAACACTGAAGCTTTCTTT. Translation gives CAARPGENTEAFF.